This T cell receptor (beta chain) was sequenced in a study of cytomegalovirus exposure and HLA in healthy donors. Study in general: Samples from HLA-typed donors yielded approximately 88 million unique TCRs in an early data release.

Regarding the study as a whole: Some 17,000 TCR beta sequences were associated with HLA alleles at 0.05 false discovery rate in a later analysis. TCR beta sequences reportedly predicted most subjects' HLA-A and HLA-B alleles accurately. Solely CMV serostatus was available to characterize immune exposure.

Worth noting for this clone: The antigen is not known.

Germline assignment: CDR1 LGHNA and CDR2 YSLEER. J was trimmed by 4 bases and V by 2 bases; bases with no gene match: 6. CDR3 length: 15 residues. Use of 60 Vbeta and 13 Jbeta primers characterized the PCR. TCRdb keeps only in-frame clones here, not all; method: immunoSEQ multiplex PCR. Of fewer than 200,000 clones in the sample, 76% were seen once. The TCR comes from a man aged 55 to 70 in good health and CMV-seronegative. The specimen was PBMCs. This rearrangement joins TRBV4-3 to TRBJ1-1, with 8 bases aligning to TRBD1. In DNA, the CDR3 is TGCGCCAGCAGCCAATTTCTAACAGGGGGCACTGAAGCTTTCTTT. This sequence encodes CASSQFLTGGTEAFF.